The sample holds many counts of the clone carrying this T cell receptor beta chain. Source study methods: Scientists estimated how many nucleated cells there were by amplifying reference gene primers. The table came from immunoSEQ multiplex PCR; TCRdb's copy has only in-frame clones and leaves some out. D and trimming come from the DNA, and the V and J calls and clone size come from that table. The sample records a few hundred thousand clones, 70% to 90% being singletons. The sample belongs to a study of blood T cell repertoires in COVID-19. Study summary: The United States, Italy and Spain provided the acute and convalescent COVID-19 samples. T cells, B-cell-depleted T cells, or PBMCs supplied cDNA or gDNA.

CDR1 and CDR2 from the germline V gene are MNHEY and SVGEGT. The CDR3 consists of 14 residues. Trimming cost V 0 bases and J 8 bases, with 11 bases left between them. The chain employs TRBV6-2 or TRBV6-3 and TRBJ2-1; no clear D gene. This sequence was found in a man aged 60 to 69 with acute or convalescent COVID-19. What was sequenced was peripheral blood. The CDR3 DNA reads TGTGCCAGCAGTTACTCGGGCCAGACCGATGAGCAGTTCTTC. It encodes CASSYSGQTDEQFF.